This T cell receptor beta chain originates from a study of identical twins listed by TCRdb under 2016. Concerning the study at large: To test whether fetal clonotypes persist, this study deep-sequenced TCR alpha and beta repertoires from monozygotic twins, from unrelated adults of various ages, and from cord blood. To rule out contamination, replicate twin experiments were performed at different times with different library preparation protocols.

Libraries were made using 5' RACE. Sequencing took place on an Illumina HiSeq 2000. Template switching added a universal primer binding site, and the final cDNA carried a unique molecular identifier that allowed TCR cDNA molecules to be counted accurately. Specific primers in the conserved constant-segment region were used to synthesize first-strand cDNA for TCR alpha and beta chains. To control for contamination, each cDNA library was double barcoded with a SMART-Mk sample barcode plus Illumina barcodes. TruSeq adapter sequences and Illumina sample barcodes were added in two successive PCR steps. The Illumina HiSeq platform was used with custom primers to sequence TCR alpha and beta cDNA libraries. The source study handled its data this way. Raw reads were processed with MiGEC to extract unique molecular identifiers, and MiXCR was used to determine CDR3 positions. For each individual, recombination models were inferred using an EM algorithm with the repgenHMM and IGoR tools. Shared clonotype analysis was performed with the tcR package in R, normalizing sharing by the product of cloneset sizes. Out-of-frame nonproductive sequences were analyzed to study raw recombination free of thymic and clonal selection effects. TCRdb reran the public reads through fastp at Q25 and MiXCR, keeping productive beta chains. Rows with a matching CDR3 protein are joined into one entry that keeps the most common DNA and genes. TCRdb, not the authors, supplied the V and J calls. The sample has fewer than 350,000 distinct CDR3 sequences on record, about 8.3% of them singletons. Together, the top ten hold over 2% of the sample.

A note on this clonotype: This receptor's antigen is unknown. No quality values exist for individual bases; no much larger clone is one base distant.

CDR1 and CDR2 were assigned from the germline V gene as SGHDN and FVKESK. The junction shows trimming of 3 bases on V and 15 bases on J, plus 11 bases between the germline ends. The CDR3 numbers 11 residues from cysteine through phenylalanine. Left in the record is the CDR3 DNA by itself, 33 bases read in frame from the first base. All donors were healthy Caucasians. Three pairs of female monozygotic twins, all aged roughly 18 to 29 years, were included in the twin cohort. Using Miltenyi CD45RO+ enrichment and human naive T-cell isolation kits, memory (CD45RO+) and naive T cells were isolated from PBMC. What the study reported, not specific to this receptor: The excess sharing between twins in beta out-of-frame sequences was weaker because fewer shared sequences reduced the signal-to-noise ratio. Compared with coincidental sharing between unrelated individuals, out-of-frame TCR alpha sequences shared between twins had an excess of sequences with low generation probability. Out-of-frame TCR alpha sharing in monozygotic twins was systematically underestimated by recombination models, whereas sharing between unrelated individuals was in agreement with the recombination models. Because the same donors could not be followed over many years, conclusions were based on cross-sectional statistical analysis. Abundant cord blood beta clonotypes had fewer insertions, young adult naive repertoires showed a similar but weaker trend, and memory repertoires showed no such trend. Zero-insertion analyses could be partly confounded by invariant T cells such as MAIT and iNKT, though diverse VJ usage argued against such confounding for most clonotypes.

This sample was also put to use in a study of yellow fever vaccine responses in identical twins. As the second paper documents: According to the authors, in identical twins the way T cells responded to vaccination appeared partly convergent and partly personalized. In identical twins, the study followed T cell clones that responded to the vaccine with precision.

The chain is encoded by TRBV14 joined to TRBJ1-4; too little of a D gene remains to name it. Specimen: memory (CD45RO+) T cells sorted from blood. The cell subset or site label, read with the paper, signifies: CD45RO+ enriched T cells. This sequence was found in a woman aged 18 to 35 in good health. At the DNA level, the sequence is TGTGCCAGCAGCCAGTCGACGATGATGTTTTTT. It translates as CASSQSTMMFF.